This TCR beta chain was profiled in a study of beta chain features in type 1 diabetes. Looked up from germline, CDR1 is SEHNR and CDR2 is FQNEAQ (reference sequence). The CDR3 is 16 amino acids. In this sample, this clone turned up a few times. An end of the junction differs from the germline gene, which may be a read error. The sequenced template was cDNA made from the entire isolated RNA. Here immunoSEQ multiplex PCR was the method, and the copy in TCRdb shows in-frame clones only, minus some. Found here are about 220,000 clones, about a tenth of them singletons; the top ten hold less than 1.5%. The origin of this receptor is a man aged 18-30 years in good health. Sequenced material: central memory CD4+ T cells from blood. J is TRBJ2-6 and V is TRBV7-9; 8 bases are a match to TRBD1. The CDR3 spells CASSVATGAGANVLTF. Here the CDR3 DNA reads TGTGCCAGCAGCGTAGCGACAGGGGCTGGGGCCAACGTCCTGACTTTC. The full variable domain, in which reference TRBV7-9 and TRBJ2-6 provide the parts outside the CDR3, is DTGVSQNPRHKITKRGQNVTFRCDPISEHNRLYWYRQTLGQGPEFLTYFQNEAQLEKSRLLSDRFSAERPKGSFSTLEIQRTEQGDSAMYLCASSVATGAGANVLTFGAGSRLTVL.